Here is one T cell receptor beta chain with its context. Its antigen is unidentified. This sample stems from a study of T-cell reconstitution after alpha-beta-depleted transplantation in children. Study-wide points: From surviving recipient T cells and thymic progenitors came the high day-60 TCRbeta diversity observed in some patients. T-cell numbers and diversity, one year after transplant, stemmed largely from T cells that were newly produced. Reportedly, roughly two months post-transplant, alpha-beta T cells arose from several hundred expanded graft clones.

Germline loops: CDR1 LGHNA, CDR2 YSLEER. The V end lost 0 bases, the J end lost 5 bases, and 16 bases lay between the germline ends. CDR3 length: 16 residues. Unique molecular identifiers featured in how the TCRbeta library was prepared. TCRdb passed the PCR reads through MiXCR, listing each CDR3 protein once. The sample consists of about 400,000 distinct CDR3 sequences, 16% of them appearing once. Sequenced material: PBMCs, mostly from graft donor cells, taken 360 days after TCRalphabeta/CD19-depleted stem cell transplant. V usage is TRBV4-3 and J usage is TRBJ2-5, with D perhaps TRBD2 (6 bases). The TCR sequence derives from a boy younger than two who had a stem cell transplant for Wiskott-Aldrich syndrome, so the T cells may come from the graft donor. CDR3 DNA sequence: TGCGCCAGCAGCCAAGATCTCCGGGAGAAGAAGGAGACCCAGTACTTC. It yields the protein CASSQDLREKKETQYF.